These T cell receptor beta chains were read from a single sample in a study of CD8 T cells in ankylosing spondylitis. TCRdb re-called the 5' RACE reads with MiXCR, one entry per CDR3 protein. The table has some 200,000 distinct CDR3 sequences, over 15% seen once. Sequencing was carried out using blood, either unsorted or a sorted T cell fraction (not recorded which). The source of these receptors is a male donor under 30 with ankylosing spondylitis or in good health (not recorded which). Each CDR3 is given with its conserved first and last residue. The D gene is left open where the match is weak. Clone size appears in some rows only: once, few, many, or a class for an expanded clone.

V gene	clone size	J gene	D gene	CDR3 DNA	CDR3 protein
TRBV12-3/TRBV12-4	once	TRBJ2-5	TRBD1	TGTGCCAGCAGTTTACTTGTTGGACAGGGGGCGCGGGAGACCCAGTACTTC	CASSLLVGQGARETQYF
TRBV27	once	TRBJ2-5	TRBD2	TGTGCCAGCAGTTTGGGGACTAGCGGGAGAGTGGAGACCCAGTACTTC	CASSLGTSGRVETQYF
TRBV11-2	many	TRBJ2-4	.	TGTGCCAGCAGCTCATTACAGGGAGCCAAAAACATTCAGTACTTC	CASSSLQGAKNIQYF
TRBV2	many	TRBJ2-2	TRBD2	TGTGCCAGCAGGTCTAGCGGAAAGAACACCGGGGAGCTGTTTTTT	CASRSSGKNTGELFF
TRBV6-4	many	TRBJ2-4	TRBD1	TGTGCCAGCAGGGTAGACAGGGGACTAGCCAAAAACATTCAGTACTTC	CASRVDRGLAKNIQYF
TRBV11-2	many	TRBJ2-1	.	TGTGCCAGCAGCAACATCCCTATGGCGCGGGCCTACAATGAGCAGTTCTTC	CASSNIPMARAYNEQFF
TRBV29-1	.	TRBJ2-1	.	TGCAGCGTTGAAGATATGCGCCCCTTAAGCATCAATGAGCAGTTCTTC	CSVEDMRPLSINEQFF
TRBV7-2	.	TRBJ2-7	.	TGTGCCAGCAGCTTAGTGCGGGCGTACAACGACGAGCAGTACTTC	CASSLVRAYNDEQYF
TRBV20-1	many	TRBJ2-7	TRBD1	TGCAGTGCTAGGTGGACAGGGAGCCGCGAGCAGTACTTC	CSARWTGSREQYF
TRBV10-3	many	TRBJ1-2	.	TGTGCCATCAGTGAGGATCCCTGGGGAGGGAATGGCTACACCTTC	CAISEDPWGGNGYTF